The clone carrying this T cell receptor beta chain has ten or more counts. Time point given: healthy volunteer bleed at 2 weeks. Unfractionated whole blood was the source of the extracted total RNA. Separate cDNA molecules received unique molecular identifiers, which the library attached to them. One entry per CDR3 protein, called by TCRdb with MiXCR from the RACE reads. The data hold about 45,000 distinct CDR3 sequences, with roughly 4.1% observed a single time. This sample is part of a study of human T cells and chemical hapten exposure. Germline assignment: CDR1 SGHTS and CDR2 YDEGEE. This CDR3 comprises 16 residues. V was trimmed by 0 bases and J by 5 bases, leaving 17 bases between them.

The rearrangement links TRBV5-8 to TRBJ1-1; D unclear. The receptor's source is a human donor in good health. Some clones in this sample may be carry-over from other donors' samples. The source material was whole blood. CDR3 region: CASSLVGTGMGTEAFF. The CDR3 DNA follows: TGTGCCAGCAGCTTGGTCGGCACGGGCATGGGAACTGAAGCTTTCTTT.